A selection of T cell receptor beta chains follows, all from one sample in a study of shared clonotypes between healthy human individuals. Repertoires were generated with immunoSEQ multiplex PCR, while TCRdb's copy carries only in-frame clones and drops some. The profile shows around 370,000 clones, 96% of them singletons. The sequenced sample consisted of memory CD8+ T cells sorted from blood. These receptor sequences come from a man aged 30 to 45 in good health. Both conserved end residues are part of each CDR3. D genes are given only for firm matches. The size of a clone is reported for some rows only, either as once, few or many, or as a class for expanded clones.

abundance,j_gene,d_gene,v_gene,CDR3nt,CDR3aa
NA,TRBJ2-7,TRBD2,TRBV5-1,TGCGCCAGCAGCCAGGGACTAGCGGCATACGAGCAGTACTTC,CASSQGLAAYEQYF
NA,TRBJ2-1,TRBD2,TRBV15,TGTGCCACCAGCAGAGATCGGGGACTAGCGGTCTACAATGAGCAGTTCTTC,CATSRDRGLAVYNEQFF
NA,TRBJ2-1,TRBD2,TRBV27,TGTGCCAGCAGTCGAAAAGCGGGAGGCTTTACGCATGAGCAGTTCTTC,CASSRKAGGFTHEQFF
NA,TRBJ2-7,NA,TRBV7-9,TGTGCCAGCGGCACGGCTAGTAGCTCCTACGAGCAGTACTTC,CASGTASSSYEQYF
NA,TRBJ1-5,NA,TRBV28,TGTGCCAGCAGTGACCAGAATCAGCCCCAGCATTTT,CASSDQNQPQHF
NA,TRBJ2-1,NA,TRBV5-1,TGCGCCAGCAGTTTAGTCGGGTTCGAAAACAATGAGCAGTTCTTC,CASSLVGFENNEQFF
NA,TRBJ1-1,TRBD1,TRBV11-2,TGTGCCAGCAGATCCGACAGGGGGCTAATGACTGAAGCTTTCTTT,CASRSDRGLMTEAFF
once,TRBJ2-7,NA,TRBV28,TGTGCCAGCAGTTTTGCCTCGACCGGGACGTGGGAGCAGTACTTC,CASSFASTGTWEQYF
NA,TRBJ2-3,NA,TRBV7-8,TGTGCCAGCAGACGACGGGACTTTCTTGTCTCTGATACGCAGTATTTT,CASRRRDFLVSDTQYF
NA,TRBJ1-3,NA,TRBV28,TGTGCCAGCAGTTCGAGCTCTGGAAACACCATATATTTT,CASSSSSGNTIYF
NA,TRBJ2-3,NA,TRBV5-1,TGCGCCAGCAGCGCGCAGGGCTCCTATACGCAGTATTTT,CASSAQGSYTQYF
NA,TRBJ2-7,TRBD1,TRBV18,TGTGCCAGCTCACCACGATCAGACAGGGGCTACGAGCAGTACTTC,CASSPRSDRGYEQYF
NA,TRBJ2-3,NA,TRBV7-9,TGTGCCAGCAGCTCCCCCGGGAGGGACAGGGCCACAGATACGCAGTATTTT,CASSSPGRDRATDTQYF
NA,TRBJ2-3,TRBD2,TRBV14,TGTGCCAGCAGCCAAGATTTAGGTAGCGGGAGCACAGATACGCAGTATTTT,CASSQDLGSGSTDTQYF
NA,TRBJ2-3,NA,TRBV5-1,TGCGCCAGTAGCAGCGGAAGCACAGATACGCAGTATTTT,CASSSGSTDTQYF
NA,TRBJ2-7,NA,TRBV19,TGTGCCAGTAGTATCAGAGGCGAGCAGTACTTC,CASSIRGEQYF
NA,TRBJ1-5,TRBD1,TRBV28,TGTGCCAGCAGTTTCCCAGGGGGCGGTCAGCCCCAGCATTTT,CASSFPGGGQPQHF
NA,TRBJ2-5,NA,TRBV5-1,TGCGCCAGCAGCTCCTATAGCCCCTTGAGGGAGACCCAGTACTTC,CASSSYSPLRETQYF
NA,TRBJ2-2,TRBD1,TRBV28,TGTGCCAGCTCTGTTCGAGGGGGCTACACCGGGGAGCTGTTTTTT,CASSVRGGYTGELFF
NA,TRBJ2-3,NA,TRBV14,TGTGCCAGCAGCCAATACGGCACAGATACGCAGTATTTT,CASSQYGTDTQYF
NA,TRBJ2-5,TRBD1,TRBV28,TGTGCCAGCAGTTTACCGGGACAGGGAGGAGAGACCCAGTACTTC,CASSLPGQGGETQYF
NA,TRBJ1-3,NA,TRBV7-8,TGTGCCAGCGCCCCGGCGGCCGGATTACTAATCTCTGGAAACACCATATATTTT,CASAPAAGLLISGNTIYF
NA,TRBJ2-1,NA,TRBV28,TGTGCCAGCAGAGCGACGAGGATCGGGCCCCCCAATGAGCAGTTCTTC,CASRATRIGPPNEQFF
NA,TRBJ2-1,TRBD2,TRBV27,TGTGCCAGCAGTCCGACTAGCGGGAGACCGTCCTACAATGAGCAGTTCTTC,CASSPTSGRPSYNEQFF
NA,TRBJ2-7,TRBD1,TRBV27,TGTGCCAGCAGTTTCTCAGGGGGTTTAAGGTCCTACGAGCAGTACTTC,CASSFSGGLRSYEQYF
NA,TRBJ2-2,NA,TRBV25-1,TGTGCCAGCAGTGAATCGGGAGCCTACACCGGGGAGCTGTTTTTT,CASSESGAYTGELFF
NA,TRBJ2-3,NA,TRBV7-9,TGTGCCAGCGCCAAGGACTCTCCCACAGATACGCAGTATTTT,CASAKDSPTDTQYF
NA,TRBJ2-3,TRBD2,TRBV10-3,TGTGCCATCAGTGACACAGCGGGGGCATTCAGGACGCAGTATTTT,CAISDTAGAFRTQYF
NA,TRBJ1-3,NA,TRBV7-9,TGTGCCAGCAGCTTAACCCCTGGGACTTCCTCTGGAAACACCATATATTTT,CASSLTPGTSSGNTIYF
NA,TRBJ2-1,TRBD2,TRBV11-1,TGTGCCAGCAGCCGCTTGGGACTAGCTTTTTTCTCCTACAATGAGCAGTTCTTC,CASSRLGLAFFSYNEQFF
NA,TRBJ2-3,TRBD1,TRBV5-1,TGCGCCAGCAGCTTAAGTTCAGGGGGTGCGCAGTATTTT,CASSLSSGGAQYF
NA,TRBJ1-6,NA,TRBV6-5,TGTGCCAGCAGTTACGTGGGCTCCGGGGCACCCCTCCACTTT,CASSYVGSGAPLHF
NA,TRBJ2-3,TRBD2,TRBV5-4,TGTGCCAGCAGCTTGCCTGTAGCGGGAGGGCGGGCAGATACGCAGTATTTT,CASSLPVAGGRADTQYF
NA,TRBJ2-7,NA,TRBV19,TGTGCCAGCACCCCCGGGACCCTTGGAGCCTACGAGCAGTACTTC,CASTPGTLGAYEQYF
NA,TRBJ1-4,NA,TRBV18,TGTGCCAGCTCACCAAAGCCAACTAATGAAAAACTGTTTTTT,CASSPKPTNEKLFF
NA,TRBJ2-7,TRBD1,TRBV6-1,TGTGCCAGCAGTGGGACAGGGTTTTACGAGCAGTACTTC,CASSGTGFYEQYF
NA,TRBJ2-1,TRBD2,TRBV5-1,TGCGCCAGCAGCTTGTACACTAGCGGTGAGCAGTTCTTC,CASSLYTSGEQFF
NA,TRBJ2-7,NA,TRBV6-1,TGTGCCAGCACGAGGGAGGTGTACGAGCAGTACTTC,CASTREVYEQYF
NA,TRBJ2-1,NA,TRBV5-1,TGCGCCAGCAGCTTGAGCCCCCCGATGACCCCAACCCCAAAGGAGCAGTTCTTC,CASSLSPPMTPTPKEQFF
NA,TRBJ2-1,NA,TRBV9,TGTGCCAGCAGCGTAGCTAACAATGAGCAGTTCTTC,CASSVANNEQFF
NA,TRBJ2-7,NA,TRBV5-4,TGTGCCAGCAGCCCGGGACACAATCCCTACGAGCAGTACTTC,CASSPGHNPYEQYF
NA,TRBJ1-3,TRBD1,TRBV5-6,TGTGCCAGCAGCTTTCAGGGGGCAGGGGGAAACACCATATATTTT,CASSFQGAGGNTIYF
NA,TRBJ2-7,NA,TRBV14,TGTGCCAGCAGCCACTGGACAGCCTCCTACGAGCAGTACTTC,CASSHWTASYEQYF
NA,TRBJ2-3,NA,TRBV21-1,TGTGCCAGCAGCTTTCGAGCGGTTACGCAGTATTTT,CASSFRAVTQYF
NA,TRBJ2-1,NA,TRBV9,TGTGCCAGCAGCGCCTCGGGGGCAGGAGGCTACAATGAGCAGTTCTTC,CASSASGAGGYNEQFF
NA,TRBJ2-7,NA,TRBV7-8,TGTGCCAGCAGCTTAGCAGGGGGCTCCTACGAGCAGTACTTC,CASSLAGGSYEQYF
NA,TRBJ2-1,TRBD2,TRBV5-4,TGTGCCAGCAGCCTAGGACTAGCTGTTTTCAATGAGCAGTTCTTC,CASSLGLAVFNEQFF
NA,TRBJ1-1,TRBD1,TRBV2,TGTGCCAGCAGTACCAAATCTGGACAGGCGAACACTGAAGCTTTCTTT,CASSTKSGQANTEAFF
NA,TRBJ2-1,TRBD2,TRBV29-1,TGCAGCGTTGAGGTAGCGGGAGCCTACAATGAGCAGTTCTTC,CSVEVAGAYNEQFF